These 23 T cell receptor beta chains share one sample of origin, sequenced in a study of T-cell reconstitution after alpha-beta-depleted transplantation in children (dated by TCRdb to the mid-2010s). Receptor amplification or capture employed PCR. The run used an Illumina HiSeq 2500. TCR library preparation used molecular barcoding, with unique molecular identifiers applied to normalize quantification of the TCRbeta repertoire. TCRdb trimmed public reads at Q25 via fastp, called clones via MiXCR and kept in-frame beta chains. Identical CDR3 proteins give one entry, which carries the most common genes and DNA. The sample records just over 350,000 distinct CDR3 sequences, about 14% of which are singletons. Of the sample, around 4.5% is held by the ten largest clones. The source material was PBMCs, sampled from the stem cell graft. Receptors were obtained from a human donor who donated a stem cell graft to a child with Fanconi anemia.

J is TRBJ1-1 and V is TRBV12-3 or TRBV12-4, with D tentatively TRBD1 (5 bases). The CDR3 loop spans 14 amino acids. V shed 2 bases and J shed 7 bases, with 14 bases lying between them. The CDR3 loop is CASSLNARVGEAFF. DNA of the CDR3: TGTGCCAGCAGTTTAAACGCCAGGGTGGGTGAAGCTTTCTTT.

At least ten counts were recorded for this clonotype. This rearrangement joins TRBV5-1 to TRBJ1-5; D is perhaps TRBD1 (6 bases). This CDR3 is 14 amino acids long. Germline V gene lookup returns CDR1 SGHRS and CDR2 YFSETQ. V was cut by 0 bases and J by 6 bases, with 10 bases left in between. CDR3: CASSLAGVGQPQHF. CDR3 nucleotides: TGCGCCAGCAGCTTGGCAGGGGTCGGTCAGCCCCAGCATTTT.

This clonotype was recorded a few times. This chain links TRBV5-1 with TRBJ1-4, with no clear D. CDR1 is SGHRS, CDR2 YFSETQ, per germline. The ends were cut back, 0 bases at V and 3 bases at J, with 9 bases in the middle. The CDR3 contains 15 residues. This CDR3 is CASSLGEYPNEKLFF. Written as DNA, the CDR3 is TGCGCCAGCAGCTTGGGGGAATACCCTAATGAAAAACTGTTTTTT.

Ten or more counts support this clonotype. The CDR3 bases are TGCAGTGTCCGCGGGCGGATTCCAGATTCACCCCTCCACTTT. Protein: CSVRGRIPDSPLHF. The chain links TRBV20-1 to TRBJ1-6; D is undetermined. The CDR3 length is 14 residues. V shed 7 bases and J shed 8 bases, with 18 bases lying between them. Germline V gene sequence: CDR1 DFQATT, CDR2 SNEGSKA (reference sequence).

This clonotype has more than one count but fewer than ten. The chain couples TRBV6-1 to TRBJ2-7; no definite D call. The CDR3 contains 14 residues. Germline CDR1 MNHNS, CDR2 SASEGT. V gave up 6 bases and J gave up 7 bases, with 19 bases separating them. This chain's CDR3 is CASRNQLRRGEQYF. For the CDR3, the DNA is TGTGCCAGCAGAAACCAACTCCGCCGTGGGGAGCAGTACTTC.

This clonotype was picked up many times. The chain joins TRBV20-1 to TRBJ2-1; 7 nucleotides agree with TRBD2. Germline values: CDR1 DFQATT, CDR2 SNEGSKA (reference sequence). The CDR3 extends over 17 amino acids. V lost 5 bases, J lost 9 bases, and 22 bases stayed unmatched. CDR3 amino acids: CSASGRGGRTSIAEQFF. The CDR3 nucleotides are TGCAGTGCTTCGGGACGCGGGGGAAGAACCTCCATTGCTGAGCAGTTCTTC.

The chain carries TRBV6-1 and TRBJ1-6, with 9 bases fitting TRBD1. Germline CDR1 is MNHNS and CDR2 is SASEGT. The CDR3 is made up of 15 amino acids. With V trimmed by 8 bases and J by 6 bases, 8 bases remained unmatched. CDR3 residues: CASRRDRGGNSPLHF. The CDR3, as DNA: TGTGCCAGCCGGCGCGACAGGGGGGGTAATTCACCCCTCCACTTT.

This clonotype was observed a handful of times. This rearrangement joins TRBV7-2 to TRBJ1-1; D call uncertain. This CDR3 spans 14 amino acids. Trimming left V 4 bases short and J 1 base short, with 10 bases between. Germline CDR1 and CDR2: SGHTA and FQGNSA. The CDR3 region has the DNA TGTGCCAGCAGCTCTTTCAACACGAACACTGAAGCTTTCTTT. This gives the protein CASSSFNTNTEAFF. The variable domain in full, with the rest retrieved from reference TRBV7-2 and TRBJ1-1, is GAGVSQSPSNKVTEKGKDVELRCDPISGHTALYWYRQSLGQGLEFLIYFQGNSAPDKSGLPSDRFSAERTGGSVSTLTIQRTQQEDSAVYLCASSSFNTNTEAFFGQGTRLTVV.

This chain joins TRBV19 and TRBJ1-4; D uncertain. V lost 6 bases to trimming and J lost 7 bases, with 12 bases between them. CDR1 and CDR2 from the germline V gene are LNHDA and SQIVND (reference sequence). The CDR3 spans 13 residues. In DNA form, the CDR3 reads TGTGCCAGTAGCAGTCGTCAGGTTGAAAAACTGTTTTTT. Its protein is CASSSRQVEKLFF.

This clonotype showed up many times. The rearrangement joins TRBV29-1 to TRBJ2-1; 7 nucleotides match TRBD1. The V gene end was trimmed by 7 bases and the J gene end by 2 bases; junction bases not matched to a gene: 8. The germline CDR1 and CDR2 sequences are SQVTM and ANQGSEA. The CDR3 spans 14 residues. The CDR3 is CSGQQGSTYNEQFF. CDR3 coding DNA: TGCAGCGGTCAACAGGGGTCAACCTACAATGAGCAGTTCTTC.

Ten or more counts support this clonotype. V and J are TRBV4-3 and TRBJ1-2; TRBD1 agrees at 7 bases. The germline gives CDR1 LGHNA, CDR2 YSLEER. V was pared by 3 bases and J by 7 bases, with 11 bases of the junction left unmatched. The CDR3 contains 15 residues. The CDR3 nucleotides are TGCGCCAGCAGCCATGGGGACAGCCTCTATTCTGGCTACACCTTC. Amino acid sequence: CASSHGDSLYSGYTF.

The V and J genes are TRBV5-4 and TRBJ1-3; D not certain. In germline, CDR1 is SGHNT, CDR2 YYREEE (reference sequence). V lost 3 bases and J 0 bases, leaving 10 bases between the germline ends. This CDR3 region has 15 residues. The CDR3 DNA is TGTGCCAGCAGCTCAGGACGGGACTCTGGAAACACCATATATTTT. This gives the protein CASSSGRDSGNTIYF.

This chain uses TRBV5-1 with TRBJ1-4; D call uncertain. Germline CDR1 reads SGHRS; CDR2 reads YFSETQ. The V gene lost 4 bases and the J gene lost 5 bases, with 15 bases spanning the gap. The length of the CDR3 is 15 residues. CDR3 nucleotides: TGCGCCAGCAGCAGAAGGACGGAGAGAAATGAAAAACTGTTTTTT. This gives the protein CASSRRTERNEKLFF.

The chain employs TRBV3-1 and TRBJ1-1, with a weak D call TRBD1 (6 bases). CDR3 length: 14 residues. Per the germline V gene, CDR1 is LGHDT and CDR2 is YNNKEL (reference sequence). V dropped 7 bases and J dropped 3 bases, with 15 bases sitting between them. Here the CDR3 DNA reads TGTGCCAGCAACTCGGGGGCGGCGGACACTGAAGCTTTCTTT. Translated, it gives CASNSGAADTEAFF.

This clonotype was seen many times. J is TRBJ2-3 and V is TRBV5-1; 9 bases match TRBD2. This CDR3 spans 15 amino acids. Per germline, CDR1 SGHRS and CDR2 YFSETQ. The J segment lost 0 bases and the V segment lost 1 base, leaving 0 bases of the junction unmatched. The CDR3 DNA is TGCGCCAGCAGCTTGACTAGCGGGAGCACAGATACGCAGTATTTT. This sequence encodes CASSLTSGSTDTQYF.

The V and J genes are TRBV30 and TRBJ2-7, with D perhaps assigned TRBD1 or TRBD2 (5 bases each). The germline CDR1 and CDR2 sequences are GTSNPN and SVGIG (reference sequence). Deletions cut 3 bases from V and 4 bases from J, with 7 bases between. The CDR3 spans 11 residues. CDR3: CAWSREYEQYF. In nucleotides, the CDR3 is TGTGCCTGGAGCAGGGAGTACGAGCAGTACTTC.

This clonotype came up many times. The rearrangement links TRBV2 to TRBJ2-2; 10 bases align to TRBD1. The CDR3 spans 14 residues. J gave up 4 bases and V 6 bases, and 2 bases lay outside the gene matches. From germline, CDR1 is SNHLY and CDR2 FYNNEI. The chain's CDR3 is CASSGQGVTGELFF. CDR3 coding DNA: TGTGCCAGCAGCGGACAGGGGGTCACCGGGGAGCTGTTTTTT.

This clonotype turned up a few times. The rearrangement links TRBV10-2 to TRBJ1-5; no firm D call. Germline CDR1 WSHSY, CDR2 SAAADI. V was clipped by 3 bases and J by 0 bases, with 6 bases between them. The CDR3 extends over 14 amino acids. For the CDR3, the DNA is TGCGCCAGCAGTGACAAATATAGCAATCAGCCCCAGCATTTT. Protein: CASSDKYSNQPQHF.

This clonotype occurred a few times. For the CDR3, the DNA is TGTGCCAGCAGCTTCGGACAGAGGGGCACTGAAGCTTTCTTT. As protein: CASSFGQRGTEAFF. The chain uses TRBV7-2 and TRBJ1-1; D is perhaps TRBD1 (6 bases). The V end was cut by 3 bases, the J end by 4 bases, with 12 bases between. The CDR3 runs 14 residues. Germline lookup yields CDR1 SGHTA and CDR2 FQGNSA.

This clonotype was seen a few times. This chain connects TRBV10-2 to TRBJ1-5, with a weak D call TRBD1 (5 bases). CDR1 and CDR2 from the germline V gene are WSHSY and SAAADI. The CDR3 has 12 residues. Trimming took off 6 bases at V and 7 bases at J, with 10 bases between the two ends. CDR3 region: CASRGGDQPQHF. The CDR3 region has the DNA TGCGCCAGCAGGGGAGGGGACCAGCCCCAGCATTTT.

V and J are TRBV5-1 and TRBJ2-3; TRBD1 agrees at 8 bases. V lost 4 bases, J lost 3 bases, and 13 bases stayed unmatched. The CDR3 totals 17 residues. CDR1 is SGHRS, CDR2 YFSETQ, per germline. The CDR3 here is CASSQGQGSLGTDTQYF. For the CDR3, the DNA is TGCGCCAGCAGCCAAGGACAGGGTTCGTTGGGGACAGATACGCAGTATTTT.

The sample holds many counts of this clonotype. V usage is TRBV12-3 or TRBV12-4 and J usage is TRBJ1-5; 8 bases align to TRBD1. Trimming took 1 base from V and 7 from J; bases not matched to a gene: 6. This CDR3 spans 15 amino acids. The CDR3 region is CASSLGQGAKQPQHF. The CDR3 DNA sequence: TGTGCCAGCAGTTTAGGTCAGGGGGCTAAACAGCCCCAGCATTTT.

This chain connects TRBV3-1 to TRBJ2-7; 8 bases align to TRBD2. The germline V gene encodes CDR1 LGHDT and CDR2 YNNKEL (reference sequence). The CDR3 runs to 16 residues. V dropped 6 bases and J dropped 1; count of bases not matched to a gene: 11. CDR3 DNA: TGTGCCAGCAGTGCAAACCGGGGGGGCCAGTCCTACGAGCAGTACTTC. Amino acid sequence: CASSANRGGQSYEQYF.